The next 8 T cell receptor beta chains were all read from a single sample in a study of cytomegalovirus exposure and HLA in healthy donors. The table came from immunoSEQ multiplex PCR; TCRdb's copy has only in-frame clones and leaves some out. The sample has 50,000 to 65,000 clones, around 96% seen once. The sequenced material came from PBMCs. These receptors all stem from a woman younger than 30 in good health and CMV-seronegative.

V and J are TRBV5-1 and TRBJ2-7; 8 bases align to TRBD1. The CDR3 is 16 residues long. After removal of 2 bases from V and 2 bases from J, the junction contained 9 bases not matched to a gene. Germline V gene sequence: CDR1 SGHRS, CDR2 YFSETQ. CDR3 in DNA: TGCGCCAGCAGCTTTGGGAGCGGACAGGGTCCCTACGAGCAGTACTTC. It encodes CASSFGSGQGPYEQYF.

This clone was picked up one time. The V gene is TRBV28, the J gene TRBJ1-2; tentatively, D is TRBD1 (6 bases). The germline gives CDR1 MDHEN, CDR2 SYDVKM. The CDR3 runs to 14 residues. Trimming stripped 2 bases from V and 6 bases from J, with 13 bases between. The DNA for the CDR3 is TGTGCCAGCAGTTTAGGGCAGGGGATCGATGGCTACACCTTC. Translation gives CASSLGQGIDGYTF.

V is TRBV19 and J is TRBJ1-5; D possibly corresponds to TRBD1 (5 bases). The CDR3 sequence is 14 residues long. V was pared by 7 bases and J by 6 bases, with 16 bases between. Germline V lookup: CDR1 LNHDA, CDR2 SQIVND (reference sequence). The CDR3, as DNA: TGTGCCAGTACCATGGCCCCGGGGGGTCAGCCCCAGCATTTT. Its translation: CASTMAPGGQPQHF.

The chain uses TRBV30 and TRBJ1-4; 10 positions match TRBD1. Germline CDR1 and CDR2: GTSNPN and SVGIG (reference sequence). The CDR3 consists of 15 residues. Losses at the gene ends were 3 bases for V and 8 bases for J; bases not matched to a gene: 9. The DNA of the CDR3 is TGTGCCTGGAGCCGTGGACAGGGGGGGGCGGAAAAACTGTTTTTT. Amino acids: CAWSRGQGGAEKLFF.

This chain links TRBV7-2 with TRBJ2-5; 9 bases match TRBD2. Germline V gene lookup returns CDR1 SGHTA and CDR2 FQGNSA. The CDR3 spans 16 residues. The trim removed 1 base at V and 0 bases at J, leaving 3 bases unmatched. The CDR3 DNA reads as TGTGCCAGCAGCTTAGGACTAGCGGCGAACCAAGAGACCCAGTACTTC. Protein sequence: CASSLGLAANQETQYF.

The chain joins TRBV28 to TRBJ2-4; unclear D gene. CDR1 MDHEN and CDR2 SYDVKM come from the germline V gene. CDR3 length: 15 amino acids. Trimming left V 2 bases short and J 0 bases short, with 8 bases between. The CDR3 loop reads CASSLGRLAKNIQYF. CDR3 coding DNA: TGTGCCAGCAGTTTAGGCAGGCTAGCCAAAAACATTCAGTACTTC.

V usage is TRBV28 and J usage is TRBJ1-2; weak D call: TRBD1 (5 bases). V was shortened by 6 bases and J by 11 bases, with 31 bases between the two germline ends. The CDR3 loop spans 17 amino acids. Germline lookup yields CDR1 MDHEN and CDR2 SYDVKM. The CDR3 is CASSRQQKRGWRFGYTF. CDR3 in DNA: TGTGCCAGCAGCCGGCAACAGAAACGGGGGTGGAGGTTTGGGTACACCTTC.

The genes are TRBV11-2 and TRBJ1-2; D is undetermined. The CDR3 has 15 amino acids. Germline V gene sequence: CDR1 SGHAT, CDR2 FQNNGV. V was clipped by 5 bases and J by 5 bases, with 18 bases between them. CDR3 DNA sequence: TGTGCCAGCAGCCCGCGGAGGAGTCATGGGTATGGCTACACCTTC. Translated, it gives CASSPRRSHGYGYTF.